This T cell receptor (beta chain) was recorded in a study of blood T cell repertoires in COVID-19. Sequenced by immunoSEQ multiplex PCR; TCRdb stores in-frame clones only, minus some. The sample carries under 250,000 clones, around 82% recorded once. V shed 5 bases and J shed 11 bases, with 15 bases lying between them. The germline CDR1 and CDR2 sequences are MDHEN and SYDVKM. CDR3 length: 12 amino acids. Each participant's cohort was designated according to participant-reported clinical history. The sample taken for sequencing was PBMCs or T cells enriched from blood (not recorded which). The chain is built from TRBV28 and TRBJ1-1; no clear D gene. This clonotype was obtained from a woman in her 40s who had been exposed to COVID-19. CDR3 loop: CASSLPLGRAFF. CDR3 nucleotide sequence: TGTGCCAGCAGTCTGCCCCTCGGGAGGGCTTTCTTT.